Below, one TCR beta chain is given with its context. Its cognate antigen is unknown. This specimen belongs to a study of CD8+ T cells in alopecia areata. Peripheral blood, together with lesional scalp punch biopsies, was collected from alopecia areata patients. General study results and limits: Scalp repertoires also include resident alphabeta T cells from normal skin. Lesional scalp displayed greater clonality than normal scalp, most notably in alopecia totalis/universalis.

CDR3 length: 15 amino acids. From germline, CDR1 is SGHTA and CDR2 FQGNSA. V dropped 4 bases and J dropped 0 bases, with 10 bases sitting between them. Extraction and reverse transcription of RNA yielded cDNA as the sequencing template. Profiled with immunoSEQ multiplex PCR; TCRdb holds only in-frame clones, not every one. The sample contains about 130,000 clones, about 50% of which appear only once. The sequence was collected from a human donor with alopecia areata. Sequencing was performed on CD8+ T cells sorted from blood, taken at week 0. The chain carries TRBV7-2 and TRBJ1-5, with D possibly matching TRBD1 (6 bases). CDR3 region: CASSSTGRSNQPQHF. In DNA form, the CDR3 reads TGTGCCAGCAGCTCCACAGGGCGTAGCAATCAGCCCCAGCATTTT.